This entry is about one T cell receptor beta chain. The data derive from a study of blood T cell repertoires in COVID-19. Study summary: COVID-19 samples, acute and convalescent, were from the United States, Italy and Spain.

Germline V CDR1 and CDR2: MNHEY, SVGAGI. Deletions cut 2 bases from V and 4 bases from J, with 13 bases between. The length of the CDR3 is 15 residues. Original processing notes: Amplification of reference gene primers provided the estimated nucleated cell counts. The assay was immunoSEQ multiplex PCR, and TCRdb's table has in-frame clones only and misses some. The DNA was the basis for D and trimming; V, J and clone size are from that table. Seen here are some 81,000 clones, roughly 88% observed once, and the top ten hold around 0.93%. The chain recombines TRBV6-5 with TRBJ2-3, with D maybe TRBD2 (7 bases). The sequencing input was peripheral blood. The TCR comes from a woman between 45 and 60 years old in a cohort sampled during active COVID-19. The CDR3 coding sequence is TGTGCCAGCAGTTACGCCTTAGGGGGGGCAGATACGCAGTATTTT. Translating it yields CASSYALGGADTQYF.